Listed below are T cell receptor beta chains from one sample, sequenced in a study of blood T cell repertoires in COVID-19. Clones were sequenced by immunoSEQ multiplex PCR, and TCRdb holds only the in-frame ones, with some missing. This sample carries approximately 360,000 clones, around 83% of them seen once, and the ten largest clones take less than 6%. The sample comprised PBMCs or T cells enriched from blood (not recorded which). The receptors were sampled from a woman between 50 and 59 years old who had recovered from COVID-19. Both conserved end residues are part of each CDR3.

V: TRBV27; J: TRBJ1-1; CDR3: CASSLTGTVDTEAFF
V: TRBV3-1/TRBV3-2; J: TRBJ1-2; CDR3: CASSQDHGYGYTF
V: TRBV2; J: TRBJ1-1; CDR3: CASRTGIPTEAFF
V: TRBV2; J: TRBJ1-1; CDR3: CASSLRTGGNTEAFF
V: TRBV19; J: TRBJ1-4; CDR3: CASSPGTGAISNEKLFF
V: TRBV21-1; J: TRBJ1-4; CDR3: CASGTAQPGEKLFF
V: TRBV19; J: TRBJ1-5; CDR3: CASLGTGSLIHNQPQHF
V: TRBV6-1; J: TRBJ1-5; CDR3: CASSEQGGQPQHF
V: TRBV18; J: TRBJ1-2; CDR3: CASSPAGDYGYTF
V: TRBV19; J: TRBJ1-4; CDR3: CASSIHEFSNEKLFF
V: TRBV6-5; J: TRBJ1-6; CDR3: CASRSVGWSPLHF
V: TRBV12-5; J: TRBJ1-6; CDR3: CASGFGPGGSYNSPLHF
V: TRBV11-2; J: TRBJ1-6; CDR3: CASSWTGDNSPLHF
V: TRBV4-2; J: TRBJ1-6; CDR3: CASSQDRGANSPLHF
V: TRBV6-1; J: TRBJ1-2; CDR3: CASSELTAVGGGYTF
V: TRBV2; J: TRBJ1-1; CDR3: CAVRDRWNTEAFF
V: TRBV5-1; J: TRBJ1-5; CDR3: CASSLTGGGQPQHF
V: TRBV6-5; J: TRBJ2-2; CDR3: CASSYFGTTNTGELFF
V: TRBV6-5; J: TRBJ2-1; CDR3: CASIRRDRRHNEQFF
V: TRBV29-1; J: TRBJ1-2; CDR3: CSVRTGGIYGYTF
V: TRBV30; J: TRBJ1-1; CDR3: CAWSVEQANTEAFF
V: TRBV12-5; J: TRBJ2-3; CDR3: CASGLTRGLAGTDTQYF
V: TRBV2; J: TRBJ2-5; CDR3: CASRGGRLAGVGAETQYF
V: TRBV7-8; J: TRBJ2-7; CDR3: CASSLGDRGKQYF
V: TRBV7-2; J: TRBJ1-3; CDR3: CASSLFSTVRSGNTIYF
V: TRBV27; J: TRBJ2-3; CDR3: CASSLGSGSSTDTQYF
V: TRBV19; J: TRBJ2-3; CDR3: CASRRQGFIDTQYF
V: TRBV7-2; J: TRBJ2-7; CDR3: CASSLGGTTYEQYF
V: TRBV3-1/TRBV3-2; J: TRBJ2-7; CDR3: CASSHTGLAGGAGYEQYF
V: TRBV4-3; J: TRBJ1-3; CDR3: CASSQDSQNAGNTIYF
V: TRBV11-2; J: TRBJ2-1; CDR3: CASSLVGGRQYNEQFF
V: TRBV11-2; J: TRBJ2-5; CDR3: CASSLVATSDPTQYF
V: TRBV6-2/TRBV6-3; J: TRBJ2-3; CDR3: CASSYSPRPGSTDTQYF
V: TRBV29-1; J: TRBJ1-1; CDR3: CSVVTGGEAFF
V: TRBV7-9; J: TRBJ1-2; CDR3: CASSLQGQGRYGYTF
V: TRBV6-2/TRBV6-3; J: TRBJ2-5; CDR3: CASSHGETQYF
V: TRBV11-1; J: TRBJ2-5; CDR3: CASSSDRLLQETQYF
V: TRBV5-4; J: TRBJ1-2; CDR3: CASSPDRDYGYTF
V: TRBV27; J: TRBJ1-4; CDR3: CASSLKVPGGTEKLFF
V: TRBV20-1; J: TRBJ2-3; CDR3: CSASVGTVSNTQYF
V: TRBV10-3; J: TRBJ1-1; CDR3: CAISATATEAFF
V: TRBV10-3; J: TRBJ2-1; CDR3: CAIRETGTGEGRSYNEQFF
V: TRBV19; J: TRBJ1-3; CDR3: CASSIGTGFAGNTIYF
V: TRBV25-1; J: TRBJ1-1; CDR3: CASTFNTEAFF
V: TRBV6-5; J: TRBJ1-2; CDR3: CASRTTVGYGYTF